The T cell receptor (beta chain) described here comes from a study of regulatory T cells in long-lasting Graves disease. CDR1 and CDR2 (germline): LNHDA, SQIVND (reference sequence). The CDR3 length is 13 residues. V was trimmed by 1 base and J by 15 bases, leaving 16 bases between them. The study's findings and limits: Rather than thyroid tissue, only peripheral blood underwent study.

As concerns this clonotype: Its antigen is still unknown.

Time point here: newly diagnosed GD, antithyroid drugs for less than 3 months. RNA extracted from PBMCs served as the sequencing template. HTBI primers from iRepertoire and Arm-PCR of CDR3 regions yielded the TCR beta libraries. TCRdb reprocessed the multiplex PCR reads via MiXCR and lists one record per CDR3 protein. Found here are roughly 560,000 distinct CDR3 sequences, 12% of them singletons; the top ten hold around 9.3%. The data also belong to a second study, concerning T cells in Graves' hyperthyroidism and ophthalmopathy. From that paper: Through a model of 13 V-J features, ophthalmopathy was separated from stable hyperthyroidism.

The chain couples TRBV19 to TRBJ1-5; D uncertain. The input for sequencing was peripheral blood mononuclear cells (PBMCs), taken at new diagnosis, from a patient treated with antithyroid drugs. The receptor comes from a woman in her 30s with Graves disease. CDR3 nucleotide sequence: TGTGCCAGTAGTATAGCGGTGCGGGAGCCAGGGCATTTT. Protein product: CASSIAVREPGHF.